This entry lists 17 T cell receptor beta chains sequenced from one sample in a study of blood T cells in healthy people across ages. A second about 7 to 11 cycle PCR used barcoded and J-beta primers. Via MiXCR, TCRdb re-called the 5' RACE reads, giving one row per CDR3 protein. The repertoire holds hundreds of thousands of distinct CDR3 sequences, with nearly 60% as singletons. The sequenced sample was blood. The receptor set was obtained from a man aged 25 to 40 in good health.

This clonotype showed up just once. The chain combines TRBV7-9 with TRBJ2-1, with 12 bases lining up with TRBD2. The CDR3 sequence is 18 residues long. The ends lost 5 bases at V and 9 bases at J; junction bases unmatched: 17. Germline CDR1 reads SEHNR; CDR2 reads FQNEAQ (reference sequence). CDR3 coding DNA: TGTGCCAGCAGCGATGGGCGGCGGACTAGCGGGAATATTCCTGAGCAGTTCTTC. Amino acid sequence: CASSDGRRTSGNIPEQFF. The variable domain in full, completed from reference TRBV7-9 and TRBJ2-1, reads DTGVSQNPRHKITKRGQNVTFRCDPISEHNRLYWYRQTLGQGPEFLTYFQNEAQLEKSRLLSDRFSAERPKGSFSTLEIQRTEQGDSAMYLCASSDGRRTSGNIPEQFFGPGTRLTVL.

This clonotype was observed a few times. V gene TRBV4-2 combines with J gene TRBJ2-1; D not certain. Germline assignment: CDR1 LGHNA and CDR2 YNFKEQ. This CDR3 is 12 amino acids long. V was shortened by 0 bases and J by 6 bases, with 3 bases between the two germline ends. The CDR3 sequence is CASSQDGNEQFF. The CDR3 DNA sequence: TGTGCCAGCAGCCAAGATGGCAATGAGCAGTTCTTC.

This CDR3 reads CATSRTSDRSYEQYF. The CDR3 nucleotides read TGTGCCACCAGCAGAACTAGCGACCGCTCCTACGAGCAGTACTTC. The chain employs TRBV15 and TRBJ2-7, with 7 bases aligning to TRBD2. The V gene's germline CDR1 is LNHNV and CDR2 YYDKDF (reference sequence). The CDR3 consists of 15 residues. The ends lost 2 bases at V and 0 bases at J; junction bases unmatched: 4.

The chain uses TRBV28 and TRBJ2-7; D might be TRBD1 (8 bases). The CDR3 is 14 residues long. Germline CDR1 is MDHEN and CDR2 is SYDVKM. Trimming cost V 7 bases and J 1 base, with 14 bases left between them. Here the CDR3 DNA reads TGTGCCAGCACCCTACAGGGGGGGTCCTACGAGCAGTACTTC. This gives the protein CASTLQGGSYEQYF.

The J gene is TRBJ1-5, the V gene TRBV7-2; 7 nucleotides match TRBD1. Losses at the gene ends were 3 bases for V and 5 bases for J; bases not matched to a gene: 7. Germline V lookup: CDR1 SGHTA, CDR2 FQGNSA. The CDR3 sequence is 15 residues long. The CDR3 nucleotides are TGTGCCAGCAGCTTCTCGACAGGGTTAGATCAGCCCCAGCATTTT. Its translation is CASSFSTGLDQPQHF.

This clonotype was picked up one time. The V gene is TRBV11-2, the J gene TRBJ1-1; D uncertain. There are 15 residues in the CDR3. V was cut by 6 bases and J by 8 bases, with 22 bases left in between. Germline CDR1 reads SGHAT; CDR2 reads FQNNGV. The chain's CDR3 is CASRYSIRETKEAFF. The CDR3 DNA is TGTGCCAGCAGATATTCAATTCGGGAGACTAAAGAAGCTTTCTTT.

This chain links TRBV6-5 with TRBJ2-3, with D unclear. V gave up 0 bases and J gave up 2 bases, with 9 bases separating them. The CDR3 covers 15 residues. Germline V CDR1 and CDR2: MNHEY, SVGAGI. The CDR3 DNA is TGTGCCAGCAGTTACTCGAACGTATACACAGATACGCAGTATTTT. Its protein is CASSYSNVYTDTQYF.

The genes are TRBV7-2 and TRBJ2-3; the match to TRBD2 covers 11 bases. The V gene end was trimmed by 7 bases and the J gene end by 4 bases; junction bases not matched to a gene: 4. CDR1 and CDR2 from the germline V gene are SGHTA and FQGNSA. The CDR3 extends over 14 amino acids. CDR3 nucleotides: TGTGCCAGCAACCCTAGCGGGGGGCCAGATACGCAGTATTTT. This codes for CASNPSGGPDTQYF.

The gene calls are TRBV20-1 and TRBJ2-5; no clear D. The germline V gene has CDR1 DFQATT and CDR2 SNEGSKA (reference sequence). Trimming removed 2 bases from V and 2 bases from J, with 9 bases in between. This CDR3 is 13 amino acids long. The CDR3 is CSARWPGQETQYF. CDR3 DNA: TGCAGTGCTAGATGGCCCGGGCAAGAGACCCAGTACTTC.

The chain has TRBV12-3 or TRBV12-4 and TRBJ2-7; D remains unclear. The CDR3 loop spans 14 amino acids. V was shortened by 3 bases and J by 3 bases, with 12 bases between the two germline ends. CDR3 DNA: TGTGCCAGCAGTTTTGGGCTAGGTCGCTACGAGCAGTACTTC. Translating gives CASSFGLGRYEQYF.

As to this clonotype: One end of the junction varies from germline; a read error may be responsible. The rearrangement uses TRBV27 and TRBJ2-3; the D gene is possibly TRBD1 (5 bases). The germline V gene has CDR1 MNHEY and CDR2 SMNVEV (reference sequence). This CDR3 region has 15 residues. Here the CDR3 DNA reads TGTGTCAGCAGACCACAGGCAACTAGCACAGATACGCAGTATTTT. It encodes CVSRPQATSTDTQYF.

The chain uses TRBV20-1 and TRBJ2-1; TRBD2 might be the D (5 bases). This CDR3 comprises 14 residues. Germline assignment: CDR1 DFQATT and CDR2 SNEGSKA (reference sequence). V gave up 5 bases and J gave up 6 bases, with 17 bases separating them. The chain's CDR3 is CSALQAEVINEQFF. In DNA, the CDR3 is TGCAGTGCTCTTCAAGCGGAGGTCATCAATGAGCAGTTCTTC.

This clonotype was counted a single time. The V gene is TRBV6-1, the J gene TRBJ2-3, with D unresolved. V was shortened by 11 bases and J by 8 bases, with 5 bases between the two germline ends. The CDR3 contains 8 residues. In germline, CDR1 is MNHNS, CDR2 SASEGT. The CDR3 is CACTTQYF. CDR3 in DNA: TGTGCCTGCACTACGCAGTATTTT.

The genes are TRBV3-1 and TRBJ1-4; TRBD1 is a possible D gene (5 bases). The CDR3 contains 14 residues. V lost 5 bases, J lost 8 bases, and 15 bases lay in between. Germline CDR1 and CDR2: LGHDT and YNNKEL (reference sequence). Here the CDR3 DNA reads TGTGCCAGCAGCGCCAGGACGGGGCAGGAAAAACTGTTTTTT. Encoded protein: CASSARTGQEKLFF.

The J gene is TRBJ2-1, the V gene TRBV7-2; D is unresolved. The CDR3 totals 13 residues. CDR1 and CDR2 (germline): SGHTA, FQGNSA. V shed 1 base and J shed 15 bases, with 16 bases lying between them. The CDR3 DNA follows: TGTGCCAGCAGCTTAGGGGGTCCTCAATTCATGTTCTTC. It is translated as CASSLGGPQFMFF. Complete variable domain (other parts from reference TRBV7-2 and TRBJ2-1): GAGVSQSPSNKVTEKGKDVELRCDPISGHTALYWYRQSLGQGLEFLIYFQGNSAPDKSGLPSDRFSAERTGGSVSTLTIQRTQQEDSAVYLCASSLGGPQFMFFGPGTRLTVL.

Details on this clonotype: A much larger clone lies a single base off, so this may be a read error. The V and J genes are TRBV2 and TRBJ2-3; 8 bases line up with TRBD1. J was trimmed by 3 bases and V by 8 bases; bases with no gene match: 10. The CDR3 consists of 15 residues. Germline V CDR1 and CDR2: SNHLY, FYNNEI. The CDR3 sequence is CASGLEDRATDTQYF. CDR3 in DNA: TGTGCCAGCGGGTTAGAGGACAGGGCAACAGATACGCAGTATTTT.

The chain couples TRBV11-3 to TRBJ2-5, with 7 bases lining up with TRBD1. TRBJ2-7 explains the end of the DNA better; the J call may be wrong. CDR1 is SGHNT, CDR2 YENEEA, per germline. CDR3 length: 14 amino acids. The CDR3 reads CASSRQGSQDEQYF. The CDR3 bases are TGTGCCAGCAGCAGACAGGGATCCCAAGACGAGCAGTACTTC.